This entry lists 4 T cell receptor beta chains sequenced from one sample in a study of metastatic and nonmetastatic thyroid tumors. All patients were untreated before thyroid surgery. TCRdb reassembled clones from the PCR reads with MiXCR. The sample holds roughly 8,400 clones; 30% to 35% are singletons and the top ten take roughly 10%. The sequenced sample consisted of tumor tissue. Source of these receptors: a female donor with papillary thyroid cancer or a benign thyroid nodule (not recorded which). Some clones in this sample may be carry-over from other donors' samples.

This clone was counted a few times. The chain couples TRBV6-2 or TRBV6-3 to TRBJ1-5; 7 nucleotides align to TRBD1. Germline V CDR1 and CDR2: MNHEY, SVGEGT. CDR3 length: 17 amino acids. The V and J ends lost 4 bases and 3 bases, in that order; junction bases with no gene match: 12. CDR3 sequence (DNA): TGTGCCAGCAGTTTTACAATAGCCGACAGGGTCAATCAGCCCCAGCATTTT. Its protein product is CASSFTIADRVNQPQHF.

Of note for this clone: Since a much larger clone is just one base distant, this may be a read error. The V gene is TRBV13, the J gene TRBJ2-3; 13 bases map to TRBD2. Germline CDR1 and CDR2: PRHDT and FYEKMQ (reference sequence). This CDR3 spans 16 amino acids. In nucleotides, the CDR3 is TGTGCCAGCAGCCCCCCGGGACTAGCGGGAAAAGATACGCAGTGTTTT. It translates to CASSPPGLAGKDTQCF.

The chain employs TRBV28 and TRBJ2-7; perhaps TRBD1 as D (5 bases). CDR3 length: 16 residues. V was pared by 3 bases and J by 6 bases, with 21 bases between. Germline V lookup: CDR1 MDHEN, CDR2 SYDVKM. The CDR3 here is CASSFSGAGLSGEQYF. The CDR3 region has the DNA TGTGCCAGCAGTTTTTCTGGGGCAGGCTTATCAGGCGAGCAGTACTTC.

The chain joins TRBV6-6 to TRBJ1-2; D remains unclear. The V gene lost 2 bases and the J gene lost 6 bases, with 16 bases spanning the gap. Germline loops: CDR1 MNHNY, CDR2 SVGAGI (reference sequence). The CDR3 is 15 amino acids. The CDR3 loop reads CASSYEETLQDGYTF. DNA for the CDR3: TGTGCCAGCAGTTACGAAGAAACCCTCCAGGATGGCTACACCTTC.